This record covers a single T cell receptor (beta chain). The antigen is undetermined. V was clipped by 3 bases and J by 1 base; unmatched bases: 15. The CDR3 is 19 amino acids. Germline values: CDR1 MNHEY, CDR2 SMNVEV (reference sequence). Unique molecular identifiers were in the cDNA, with template-switch universal primer binding. TCRdb re-analysed the 5' RACE reads in MiXCR, keeping a single row per CDR3 protein. Here the sample spans 400,000 to 550,000 distinct CDR3 sequences, 13% to 15% being singletons. The data derive from a study of identical twins. Notes on the study in general: The degree of excess twin sharing was weaker in beta out-of-frame sequences. Fewer insertions marked abundant cord blood beta clonotypes; young adult naive trended weakly, memory not at all.

The same data also contributed to another study, on yellow fever vaccine responses in identical twins. As that study records: Twins reportedly appeared to share part of their vaccine T cell response while keeping part individual.

J is TRBJ2-5 and V is TRBV27; 9 nucleotides agree with TRBD2. The sequencing input was CD4+ T cells sorted from blood. The TCR was taken from a woman between 18 and 29 years old in good health. CDR3 sequence: CASSLGSGWVAGVQETQYF. The CDR3 DNA reads TGTGCCAGCAGTTTGGGGTCTGGGTGGGTAGCGGGGGTCCAAGAGACCCAGTACTTC.